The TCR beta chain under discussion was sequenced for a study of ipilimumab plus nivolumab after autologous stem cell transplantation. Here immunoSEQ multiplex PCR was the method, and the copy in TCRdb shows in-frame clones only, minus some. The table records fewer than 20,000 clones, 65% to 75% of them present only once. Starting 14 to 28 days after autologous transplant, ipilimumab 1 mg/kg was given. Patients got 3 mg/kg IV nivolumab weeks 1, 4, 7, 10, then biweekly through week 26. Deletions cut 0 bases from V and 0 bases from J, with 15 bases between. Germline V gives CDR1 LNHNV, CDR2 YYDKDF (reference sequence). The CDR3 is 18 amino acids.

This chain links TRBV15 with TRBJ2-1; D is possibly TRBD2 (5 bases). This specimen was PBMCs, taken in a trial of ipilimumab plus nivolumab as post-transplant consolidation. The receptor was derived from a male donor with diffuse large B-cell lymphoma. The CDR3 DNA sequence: TGTGCCACCAGCAGAGATATCAGACTAACCGACTCCTACAATGAGCAGTTCTTC. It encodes CATSRDIRLTDSYNEQFF. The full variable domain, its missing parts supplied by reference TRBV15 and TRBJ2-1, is DAMVIQNPRYQVTQFGKPVTLSCSQTLNHNVMYWYQQKSSQAPKLLFHYYDKDFNNEADTPDNFQSRRPNTSFCFLDIRSPGLGDTAMYLCATSRDIRLTDSYNEQFFGPGTRLTVL.